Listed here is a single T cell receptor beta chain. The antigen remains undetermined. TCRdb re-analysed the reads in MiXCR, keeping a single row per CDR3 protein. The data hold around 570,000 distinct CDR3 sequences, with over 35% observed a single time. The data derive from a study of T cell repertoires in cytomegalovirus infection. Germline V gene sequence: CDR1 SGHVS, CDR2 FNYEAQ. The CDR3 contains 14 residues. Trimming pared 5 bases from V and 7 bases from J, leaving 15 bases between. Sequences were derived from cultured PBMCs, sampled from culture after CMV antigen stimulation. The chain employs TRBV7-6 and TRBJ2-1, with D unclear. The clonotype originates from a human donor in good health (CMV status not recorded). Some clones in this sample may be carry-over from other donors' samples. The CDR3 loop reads CASSPRLVGNEQFF. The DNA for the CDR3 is TGTGCCAGCAGCCCGCGACTGGTGGGGAATGAGCAGTTCTTC.